Each of the 18 T cell receptor beta chains below was sequenced from the same sample in a study of blood T cells in healthy people across ages (dated by TCRdb to about 2015). Preparation of the library involved 5' RACE. Instrument on record: Illumina HiSeq 2500. A second PCR of about 7 to 12 cycles was performed with a sample-barcoded 5' primer and a J-beta primer mix. TCRdb applied fastp at Q25 and MiXCR to the public reads, then kept only in-frame beta chains. Under each unique CDR3 protein, matching rows form one entry showing the most common genes and DNA. Across this sample there are 1.5 million to 2 million distinct CDR3 sequences, with roughly 49% seen only once. The top ten hold roughly 2.1% of the sample. Material for sequencing was blood. The receptors shown here come from a woman in her thirties or forties in good health.

This chain links TRBV6-5 with TRBJ1-2; D remains unclear. This CDR3 spans 13 amino acids. Trimming cost V 9 bases and J 6 bases, with 17 bases left between them. From germline, CDR1 is MNHEY and CDR2 SVGAGI. CDR3 amino acids: CASRNNGPHGYTF. CDR3 DNA sequence: TGTGCCAGTCGCAATAACGGCCCGCATGGCTACACCTTC.

This clonotype has a count of ten or more. Germline and junction disagree at one end, which may indicate a read error. This chain uses TRBV4-3 with TRBJ2-3; D unresolved. The CDR3 spans 12 residues. Germline lookup yields CDR1 LGHNA and CDR2 YSLEER. The CDR3 here is CASSQDRDTQYF. CDR3 in DNA: TGTGCCAGCAGCCAAGATCGTGATACGCAGTATTTT.

The V call is TRBV3-1, the J call TRBJ2-5; no reliable D call. Germline V CDR1 and CDR2: LGHDT, YNNKEL (reference sequence). CDR3 length: 14 amino acids. The germline V and J ends were trimmed by 5 bases and 3 bases, with 13 bases remaining between them. In nucleotides, the CDR3 is TGTGCCAGCAGCGCTTCGGTCTATGAAGAGACCCAGTACTTC. Translation gives CASSASVYEETQYF.

V and J are TRBV11-2 and TRBJ2-5, with D unresolved. Trimming took off 4 bases at V and 11 bases at J, with 14 bases between the two ends. The CDR3 is made up of 12 amino acids. Germline-derived CDR1 and CDR2 are SGHAT and FQNNGV. For the CDR3, the DNA is TGTGCCAGCAGCTCGGCTAGGAATGAGCAGTACTTC. As protein: CASSSARNEQYF.

The chain couples TRBV28 to TRBJ2-5; possible D gene TRBD1, 5 bases. The germline gives CDR1 MDHEN, CDR2 SYDVKM. V was pared by 4 bases and J by 2 bases, with 17 bases between. The CDR3 totals 16 residues. The CDR3 DNA reads TGTGCCAGCAGTTCAATTAAGCCAGGGCCACAAGAGACCCAGTACTTC. It is translated as CASSSIKPGPQETQYF.

The V call is TRBV27, the J call TRBJ2-7; 11 nucleotides line up with TRBD1. Germline loops: CDR1 MNHEY, CDR2 SMNVEV (reference sequence). The CDR3 is made up of 14 amino acids. Trimming took 6 bases from V and 0 from J; bases not matched to a gene: 1. CDR3 bases: TGTGCCAGCAGGGGGACAGGGGGCTCCTACGAGCAGTACTTC. It specifies CASRGTGGSYEQYF.

This chain joins TRBV20-1 and TRBJ1-2; the D is unclear. Trimming removed 6 bases at V and 7 bases at J, with 18 bases between. Looked up from germline, CDR1 is DFQATT and CDR2 is SNEGSKA (reference sequence). CDR3 length: 13 residues. The CDR3 DNA reads as TGCAGTGCCCCCAGAACAGTGCCGGGTGGCTACACCTTC. Translation gives CSAPRTVPGGYTF.

This clonotype has just a few counts. The J gene is TRBJ1-3, the V gene TRBV27, with D possibly being TRBD1 (6 bases). V was cut by 3 bases and J by 3 bases, with 6 bases left in between. The CDR3 extends over 13 amino acids. Germline V CDR1 and CDR2: MNHEY, SMNVEV (reference sequence). The CDR3 reads CASSLTGGNTIYF. CDR3 DNA sequence: TGTGCCAGCAGTTTGACAGGTGGAAACACCATATATTTT.

The chain couples TRBV6-6 to TRBJ2-7; no firm D call. V dropped 5 bases and J dropped 0 bases, with 11 bases sitting between them. Germline V gene data show CDR1 as MNHNY and CDR2 as SVGAGI (reference sequence). The CDR3 extends over 14 amino acids. The CDR3 DNA reads as TGTGCCAGCAGTACAAGCGACCGCTCCTACGAGCAGTACTTC. Its protein is CASSTSDRSYEQYF.

The rearrangement uses TRBV4-3 and TRBJ2-1, with D uncertain. This CDR3 has 14 amino acids. Germline CDR1 reads LGHNA; CDR2 reads YSLEER. V shed 1 base and J shed 7 bases, with 11 bases lying between them. Here the CDR3 DNA reads TGCGCCAGCAGCCAAGCGATCCGGTCGAATGAGCAGTTCTTC. Its protein product is CASSQAIRSNEQFF.

The chain has TRBV7-6 and TRBJ1-2; D is perhaps TRBD1 (5 bases). The CDR3 totals 15 residues. Looked up from germline, CDR1 is SGHVS and CDR2 is FNYEAQ. The V end was cut by 7 bases, the J end by 6 bases, with 21 bases between. The CDR3 region is CASTRSKGAIDGYTF. CDR3 DNA: TGTGCCAGCACCCGCTCTAAAGGGGCGATCGATGGCTACACCTTC. Full variable domain (remainder filled in from reference TRBV7-6 and TRBJ1-2): GAGVSQSPRYKVTKRGQDVALRCDPISGHVSLYWYRQALGQGPEFLTYFNYEAQQDKSGLPNDRFSAERPEGSISTLTIQRTEQRDSAMYRCASTRSKGAIDGYTFGSGTRLTVV.

The chain combines TRBV6-4 with TRBJ1-6, with 9 bases lining up with TRBD1. The CDR3 covers 16 residues. J lost 5 bases, V lost 3 bases, and 5 bases had no gene match. Germline CDR1 is MRHNA and CDR2 is SNTAGT. CDR3 coding DNA: TGTGCCAGCAGTGAAACGGGACAGGGACATAATTCACCCCTCCACTTT. Translation: CASSETGQGHNSPLHF.

V gene TRBV6-2 or TRBV6-3 combines with J gene TRBJ1-2, with D perhaps matching TRBD1 (5 bases). Trimming cost V 6 bases and J 3 bases, with 14 bases left between them. The CDR3 runs 14 residues. Germline CDR1 is MNHEY and CDR2 is SVGEGT. CDR3 sequence: CASSGGTGHYGYTF. CDR3 nucleotide sequence: TGTGCCAGCAGCGGCGGGACGGGCCACTATGGCTACACCTTC.

This clonotype was observed a single time. The CDR3 reads CASSFPTLSSYEQYF. CDR3 DNA sequence: TGTGCCAGCAGCTTCCCGACCTTGAGCTCCTACGAGCAGTACTTC. The chain links TRBV5-6 to TRBJ2-7; no definite D call. Trimming took 2 bases from V and 0 from J, leaving 12 bases between them. The CDR3 sequence is 15 residues long. Germline assignment: CDR1 SGHDT and CDR2 YYEEEE.

The gene calls are TRBV4-1 and TRBJ2-5, with D hard to call. The V end lost 4 bases, the J end lost 11 bases, and 23 bases lay between the germline ends. Germline CDR1 MGHRA, CDR2 YSYEKL. This CDR3 is 15 amino acids long. The CDR3: CASSLSAAKHNEQYF. The CDR3, as DNA: TGCGCCAGCAGCCTATCCGCGGCCAAGCACAATGAGCAGTACTTC.

J is TRBJ2-1 and V is TRBV2; the match to TRBD2 covers 8 bases. Per the germline V gene, CDR1 is SNHLY and CDR2 is FYNNEI. This CDR3 region has 16 residues. The junction had 5 bases not matched to a gene; V was cut back by 0 bases and J by 4 bases. The CDR3 loop reads CASSEASGGMYNEQFF. The CDR3 DNA reads as TGTGCCAGCAGTGAAGCCAGCGGGGGAATGTACAATGAGCAGTTCTTC.

The V and J genes are TRBV29-1 and TRBJ2-5; no clear D gene. Germline V lookup: CDR1 SQVTM, CDR2 ANQGSEA. Trimming took off 7 bases at V and 0 bases at J, with 12 bases between the two ends. This CDR3 has 13 residues. CDR3 residues: CSGNGPHQETQYF. As DNA, the CDR3 is TGCAGCGGCAACGGGCCTCACCAAGAGACCCAGTACTTC.

This clonotype has more than one count but fewer than ten. This chain joins TRBV6-6 and TRBJ2-3; TRBD1 matches 7 bases. Germline V gene data show CDR1 as MNHNY and CDR2 as SVGAGI (reference sequence). This CDR3 region has 17 residues. The trim removed 0 bases at V and 3 bases at J, leaving 9 bases unmatched. CDR3: CASSYSTGSLGTDTQYF. CDR3 bases: TGTGCCAGCAGTTACTCGACAGGGAGTTTAGGGACAGATACGCAGTATTTT.